This is a list of T cell receptor beta chains from one sample in a study of blood T cell repertoires in COVID-19. Method: immunoSEQ multiplex PCR; TCRdb's copy keeps in-frame clones and lacks some. This table holds about 270,000 clones, 80% to 95% found once. Sequences were obtained from PBMCs or T cells enriched from blood (not recorded which). The receptors derive from a man aged 35 to 55 who had been exposed to COVID-19. The CDR3 runs from the conserved cysteine through the conserved F or W. The D gene is left open where the match is weak. Size is omitted from some rows. Given values are once, few, many or a class for expanded clones.

V gene	clone size	J gene	D gene	CDR3 DNA	CDR3 protein
TRBV6-5	.	TRBJ1-1	TRBD1	TGTGCCAGCAGTCGCCGGGACAGGGGGAGGACTGAAGCTTTCTTT	CASSRRDRGRTEAFF
TRBV28	.	TRBJ2-5	TRBD2	TGTGCCAGCAGTCTTCTAGCGGGAGGGAGAGAGACCCAGTACTTC	CASSLLAGGRETQYF
TRBV28	once	TRBJ2-2	TRBD2	TGTGCCAGCAGCCCTAGGACTAGCGGGAGTAACGGGGAGCTGTTTTTT	CASSPRTSGSNGELFF
TRBV9	once	TRBJ2-1	TRBD2	TGTGCCAGCAGCGGATTTACTAGCGGCCCTTACAATGAGCAGTTCTTC	CASSGFTSGPYNEQFF
TRBV2	.	TRBJ1-1	.	TGTGCCAGCAGTGGGAGGACTGAAGCTTTCTTT	CASSGRTEAFF
TRBV4-1	.	TRBJ1-1	TRBD1	TGCGCCAGCAGCCAAACAGGGGCGGGGAACACTGAAGCTTTCTTT	CASSQTGAGNTEAFF
TRBV11-3	.	TRBJ1-2	.	TGTGCCAGCAGCTTAGGAGGTCTTGAGAGCTATGGCTACACCTTC	CASSLGGLESYGYTF
TRBV10-3	.	TRBJ2-3	.	TGTGCCATCAGGGACGGGACTAGCACAGATACGCAGTATTTT	CAIRDGTSTDTQYF
TRBV29-1	.	TRBJ2-3	TRBD1	TGCAGCGTTGAACAGGGGGGCACAGATACGCAGTATTTT	CSVEQGGTDTQYF
TRBV5-6	.	TRBJ2-7	.	TGTGCCAGCAGCTCCCGGGACAAACTATACGAGCAGTACTTC	CASSSRDKLYEQYF
TRBV5-1	few	TRBJ1-1	.	TGCGCCAGCAGCTGGCATATGAACACTGAAGCTTTCTTT	CASSWHMNTEAFF
TRBV3-1/TRBV3-2	few	TRBJ1-4	TRBD1	TGTGCCAGCAGCCAGCTGGGACAGGCGGAAAAACTGTTTTTT	CASSQLGQAEKLFF
TRBV14	.	TRBJ2-1	.	TGTGCCAGCAGCCGTCGCCTCAACAATAAGCAGTTCTTC	CASSRRLNNKQFF
TRBV28	.	TRBJ1-1	.	TGTGCCAGCAGTTCGGCGAGAGGCCTTAATGAAGCTTTCTTT	CASSSARGLNEAFF
TRBV19	once	TRBJ2-1	TRBD2	TGTGCCAGTAGTATGGGGACTAGTGCCGTCAACGAGCAGTTCTTC	CASSMGTSAVNEQFF
TRBV24-1	few	TRBJ1-4	.	TGTGCCACCAGTGCTCACGGTAATGAAAAACTGTTTTTT	CATSAHGNEKLFF
TRBV12-5	.	TRBJ2-7	TRBD2	TGTGCTAGTGGTTGGAGCGGGGTTTACGAGCAGTACTTC	CASGWSGVYEQYF
TRBV2	.	TRBJ1-5	.	TGTGCCAGCAGTGTCAGACGGGGCAATCAGCCCCAGCATTTT	CASSVRRGNQPQHF
TRBV7-9	few	TRBJ2-7	.	TGTGCCAGCAGCTTAGAACAGTTCGAGCAGTACTTC	CASSLEQFEQYF
TRBV3-1/TRBV3-2	.	TRBJ2-5	.	TGTGCCAGCAGCCCGAACCGACTGATCCAAGAGACCCAGTACTTC	CASSPNRLIQETQYF
TRBV3-1/TRBV3-2	.	TRBJ2-3	TRBD2	TGTGCCAGCAGCCAAACGCCGACTAGCGGGAGTGGCGATACGCAGTATTTT	CASSQTPTSGSGDTQYF
TRBV12-5	.	TRBJ2-5	.	TGTGCTAGTGGTTTCTCTAGCGCTCAAGAGACCCAGTACTTC	CASGFSSAQETQYF
TRBV28	.	TRBJ2-4	TRBD2	TGTGCCAGCAGTTTATGGCTAGAGACTAGCGGGAGGGAAGGAAAAAACATTCAGTACTTC	CASSLWLETSGREGKNIQYF
TRBV5-1	.	TRBJ1-3	.	TGCGCCAGCAGCTTCGGGGGAAACTCTGGAAACACCATATATTTT	CASSFGGNSGNTIYF
TRBV19	.	TRBJ2-1	TRBD1	TGTGCCAGTAGCCGACTCTTGACAGGGGGCGCCTACAATGAGCAGTTCTTC	CASSRLLTGGAYNEQFF
TRBV28	.	TRBJ1-2	.	TGTGCCAGCAGTTTAGGGGGCGCAGGTGGCTACACCTTC	CASSLGGAGGYTF
TRBV28	once	TRBJ1-1	TRBD1	TGTGCCAGCAGTTCAAGGGACAGGGGCTGGACTGAAGCTTTCTTT	CASSSRDRGWTEAFF
TRBV19	.	TRBJ1-1	.	TGTGCCAGTAAATATACGGGTAAAGCTTTCTTT	CASKYTGKAFF
TRBV19	.	TRBJ2-1	.	TGTGCCAGTAGTATGGCAAAGGTTTCTAGCGATGAGCAGTTCTTC	CASSMAKVSSDEQFF
TRBV14	.	TRBJ2-1	TRBD2	TGTGCCAGCAGCCAAGTAAAAGGCGGGAGATACAATGAGCAGTTCTTC	CASSQVKGGRYNEQFF
TRBV6-1	.	TRBJ1-2	TRBD1	TGTGCCAGCAGTGACCCGGGACAGGGCCTGTATGGCTACACCTTC	CASSDPGQGLYGYTF
TRBV30	.	TRBJ1-1	.	TGTGCCTGGAGTGAGTCGGTTTACGAAGCTTTCTTT	CAWSESVYEAFF
TRBV29-1	.	TRBJ2-7	.	TGCAGCGTGGGGGGTCCCTCCAGGAACGAGCAGTACTTC	CSVGGPSRNEQYF
TRBV28	.	TRBJ2-6	.	TGTGCCAGCAGCTTATCCCGAGACTCTGGGGCCAACGTCCTGACTTTC	CASSLSRDSGANVLTF
TRBV6-5	once	TRBJ2-7	TRBD1	TGTGCCAGCAGGGGGACAGGGGGGTTCTCCTACGAGCAGTACTTC	CASRGTGGFSYEQYF
TRBV30	.	TRBJ2-7	.	TGTGCCTGGAGTGGGCAGGGTGCCGGCGAGCAGTACTTC	CAWSGQGAGEQYF
TRBV18	.	TRBJ1-3	.	TGTGCCAGCTCACTGTCACAGTCCTCTGGAAACACCATATATTTT	CASSLSQSSGNTIYF
TRBV5-1	once	TRBJ2-1	TRBD2	TGCGCCAGCAGCTTGGGCCCATTTAGCGGGGCCTACAATGAGCAGTTCTTC	CASSLGPFSGAYNEQFF
TRBV7-3	.	TRBJ2-7	.	TGTGCCAGCAGCTCCTACGGTGGGCTCAGGTACGAGCAGTACTTC	CASSSYGGLRYEQYF
TRBV19	.	TRBJ2-7	TRBD2	TGTGCCAGTGCCGGACTAGCGGGAAACTCCTACGAGCAGTACTTC	CASAGLAGNSYEQYF
TRBV6-5	.	TRBJ2-1	TRBD2	TGTGCCAGCAGTTCCGGACTAGCGGACAATGAGCAGTTCTTC	CASSSGLADNEQFF
TRBV4-1	.	TRBJ1-5	.	TGCGCCAGTAGCTTAAGGCATCCGGCGGATCAGCCCCAGCATTTT	CASSLRHPADQPQHF
TRBV30	.	TRBJ2-7	TRBD2	TGTGCCTGGAGTGTAGCGGGAGGGTCCGAGCAGTACTTC	CAWSVAGGSEQYF
TRBV28	.	TRBJ2-7	TRBD2	TGTGCCAGCAGTTTTCAATACGGAGCGGGAGGATCCTACGAGCAGTACTTC	CASSFQYGAGGSYEQYF
TRBV11-2	.	TRBJ2-7	.	TGTGCCAGCAGCACTGCCGGACTGTCCTACGAGCAGTACTTC	CASSTAGLSYEQYF
TRBV19	.	TRBJ1-5	TRBD1	TGTGCCAGTAGCCGACTCTCGACAGGGGTTAGCAATCAGCCCCAGCATTTT	CASSRLSTGVSNQPQHF
TRBV6-4	.	TRBJ1-2	TRBD1	TGTGCCAGCAGTGACTCGACAGGGGGTGGCTACACCTTC	CASSDSTGGGYTF
TRBV15	.	TRBJ1-5	.	TGTGCCACCAGCAGAGTCGGGGGGGATAGCAATCAGCCCCAGCATTTT	CATSRVGGDSNQPQHF
TRBV11-2	.	TRBJ1-1	.	TGTGCCAGCAGCCATTACCGGGATATGAACACTGAAGCTTTCTTT	CASSHYRDMNTEAFF
TRBV7-8	.	TRBJ2-1	TRBD1	TGTGCCAGCAGCTTAGGATACAGGGGGCGGAACAATGAGCAGTTCTTC	CASSLGYRGRNNEQFF
TRBV3-1/TRBV3-2	once	TRBJ1-5	TRBD1	TGTGCCAGCAGCCAGGGACAGGGTGCTCAGCCCCAGCATTTT	CASSQGQGAQPQHF
TRBV5-8	.	TRBJ2-7	.	TGTGCCAGCAGCTTGGTACAGGGCTACGAGCAGTACTTC	CASSLVQGYEQYF
TRBV5-1	once	TRBJ2-2	.	TGCGCCAGCAGCTTGCGTGCGGGATCGACCGGGGAGCTGTTTTTT	CASSLRAGSTGELFF
TRBV19	.	TRBJ2-7	.	TGTGCCAGTAGTATAGGCAGAACAGGCGGGACCTACGAGCAGTACTTC	CASSIGRTGGTYEQYF
TRBV3-1/TRBV3-2	.	TRBJ1-2	.	TGTGCCAGCAGCCAAGAGGCTGACGGGGGCTACACCTTC	CASSQEADGGYTF
TRBV19	.	TRBJ2-3	TRBD1	TGTGCCAGTAGTATCGGGACAGGGGAGTACACAGATACGCAGTATTTT	CASSIGTGEYTDTQYF
TRBV24-1	.	TRBJ2-3	.	TGTGCCACCAGGTCCACTAGAGATACAGATACGCAGTATTTT	CATRSTRDTDTQYF
TRBV2	.	TRBJ2-3	TRBD2	TGTGCCAGCAGTGGAGGGGACACTAGCGGGAGCACAGATACGCAGTATTTT	CASSGGDTSGSTDTQYF
TRBV10-2	.	TRBJ1-5	TRBD1	TGCGCCAGCAGTCCCAGGGGGGATAGCAATCAGCCCCAGCATTTT	CASSPRGDSNQPQHF